This T cell receptor (beta chain) was recovered during a study of blood T cell repertoires in COVID-19. Study information: Italy, Spain and the United States were the sources of the convalescent and acute COVID-19 samples. The analysed material was cDNA or gDNA that came from T cells, B-cell-depleted T cells, or PBMCs.

Germline CDR1 is SEHNR and CDR2 is FQNEAQ (reference sequence). The length of the CDR3 is 14 residues. Trimming cost V 7 bases and J 3 bases; bases outside gene matches: 7. Original processing notes: Using reference gene primer amplification, nucleated cell counts were estimated. TCRdb keeps only in-frame clones here, not all; method: immunoSEQ multiplex PCR. V and J calls and clone size are given by that table; D and trimming were obtained from the DNA. The profile shows roughly 120,000 clones, 84% of them singletons. V and J are TRBV7-9 and TRBJ2-7; 9 nucleotides match TRBD1. The TCR comes from a woman aged 40 to 50 with acute or convalescent COVID-19. Sequences were obtained from peripheral blood. The CDR3 DNA sequence: TGTGCCAGCACCCTCGGGACAGGGCTCTACGAGCAGTACTTC. This codes for CASTLGTGLYEQYF.